This T cell receptor beta chain is drawn from a study of blood T cell repertoires in COVID-19. Here immunoSEQ multiplex PCR was the method, and the copy in TCRdb shows in-frame clones only, minus some. This sample has about 90,000 clones; about 89% occur once, and the top ten carry less than 3%. This clone was observed once. The sequenced material came from peripheral blood. The TCR was taken from a man between 45 and 60 years old with COVID-19, enrolled during active disease.

In DNA form, the CDR3 reads TGCGCCAGCAGCTTGACCCCCCGGGACACACGTACTGGCTACACCTTC. Protein sequence: CASSLTPRDTRTGYTF. The chain recombines TRBV5-1 with TRBJ1-2, with a possible D match to TRBD1 (6 bases). Germline assignment: CDR1 SGHRS and CDR2 YFSETQ. The germline V and J ends were trimmed by 1 base and 7 bases, with 20 bases remaining between them. The CDR3 runs 16 residues. The full variable domain, in which reference TRBV5-1 and TRBJ1-2 provide the parts outside the CDR3, is KAGVTQTPRYLIKTRGQQVTLSCSPISGHRSVSWYQQTPGQGLQFLFEYFSETQRNKGNFPGRFSGRQFSNSRSEMNVSTLELGDSALYLCASSLTPRDTRTGYTFGSGTRLTVV.